A selection of T cell receptor beta chains follows, all from one sample in a study of T cell changes during pregnancy in multiple sclerosis. Repertoires were generated with immunoSEQ multiplex PCR, while TCRdb's copy carries only in-frame clones and drops some. The profile shows 55,000 to 95,000 clones, around 94% of them singletons. The sequences come from peripheral blood, collected in the second trimester of pregnancy. The receptors come from a female donor in good health, enrolled as a control in a pregnancy study. Each CDR3 is given with its conserved first and last residue. The D gene is left open where the match is weak. A row's size may be missing; if present it is once, few, many or a size class.

abundance	len	d_gene	v_gene	j_gene	CDR3nt	CDR3aa
NA	13	TRBD1	TRBV6-6	TRBJ1-1	TGTGCCAGCAGTTGGACAGGGCCCACTGAAGCTTTCTTT	CASSWTGPTEAFF
NA	11	TRBD2	TRBV12-5	TRBJ2-5	TGTGCCCCGGGGGGGCAAGAGACCCAGTACTTC	CAPGGQETQYF
few	14	NA	TRBV19	TRBJ2-2	TGTGCTAGTCGTTTGTACAGTTACACCGGGGAGCTGTTTTTT	CASRLYSYTGELFF
NA	15	NA	TRBV19	TRBJ2-6	TGTGCCAGTAGTGCCCAGTCGACTGGGGCCAACGTCCTGACTTTC	CASSAQSTGANVLTF
NA	15	NA	TRBV13	TRBJ1-1	TGTGCCAGCAGCCCAAGACGGGAAATGAACACTGAAGCTTTCTTT	CASSPRREMNTEAFF
NA	13	TRBD1	TRBV11-1	TRBJ1-4	TGTGCCAGCAGGGGACAGGGAGGAGAAAAACTGTTTTTT	CASRGQGGEKLFF
NA	15	TRBD1	TRBV5-6	TRBJ2-2	TGTGCCAGCAGCTTCGACAGGGCGAACACCGGGGAGCTGTTTTTT	CASSFDRANTGELFF
NA	14	NA	TRBV2	TRBJ2-5	TGTGCCAGCAGCCCCCGGACTCCGCAAGAGACCCAGTACTTC	CASSPRTPQETQYF
NA	13	NA	TRBV19	TRBJ1-6	TGTGCCAGCGCGACAGGTTATAATTCACCCCTCCACTTT	CASATGYNSPLHF
NA	16	TRBD1	TRBV6-1	TRBJ2-7	TGTGCCAGCAGTGAATTCCGGACAGGGATAGATTACGAGCAGTACTTC	CASSEFRTGIDYEQYF
NA	13	NA	TRBV5-6	TRBJ2-7	TGTGCCAGCAGCCTGCGGGACAGCTACGAGCAGTACTTC	CASSLRDSYEQYF
NA	13	TRBD1	TRBV28	TRBJ2-5	TGTGCCAGCAGCCGCGAAGGGGGCGAGACCCAGTACTTC	CASSREGGETQYF
NA	16	NA	TRBV4-1	TRBJ2-1	TGCGCCAGCAGCCAAGAACTAGCCCGCTCCTACAATGAGCAGTTCTTC	CASSQELARSYNEQFF
NA	16	TRBD1	TRBV5-4	TRBJ1-1	TGTGCCAGCAGACTGGACGGGACAGGGTTGAACACTGAAGCTTTCTTT	CASRLDGTGLNTEAFF
NA	14	TRBD1	TRBV5-4	TRBJ1-2	TGTGCCAGCAGCTACCCGGGACAGGGGTATGGCTACACCTTC	CASSYPGQGYGYTF
NA	16	TRBD2	TRBV5-4	TRBJ2-3	TGTGCCAGCAGCTTGGAGCCGGGGGGGCCGATAGATACGCAGTATTTT	CASSLEPGGPIDTQYF
NA	12	NA	TRBV28	TRBJ1-5	TGTGCCAGCAGTCACCCGGGGGGGCCCCAGCATTTT	CASSHPGGPQHF
once	14	NA	TRBV7-3	TRBJ2-5	TGTGCCAGCAGCCTGGATAGCGGCCGAGGGACCCAGTACTTC	CASSLDSGRGTQYF
NA	14	NA	TRBV4-3	TRBJ1-2	TGCGCCAGCAGATCTGGGGGGGGCGCCTATGGCTACACCTTC	CASRSGGGAYGYTF
NA	15	NA	TRBV7-2	TRBJ2-3	TGTGCCAGCAGCTTAGGGGGCGTGAGCACAGATACGCAGTATTTT	CASSLGGVSTDTQYF
NA	15	NA	TRBV6-5	TRBJ2-7	TGTGCCAGCAGCCTGTCCCCTGGGCCCTCCTACGAGCAGTACTTC	CASSLSPGPSYEQYF
once	15	TRBD1	TRBV5-4	TRBJ1-2	TGTGCCAGCAGCAGGGGGACAGGGGGTAACTATGGCTACACCTTC	CASSRGTGGNYGYTF
NA	15	TRBD1	TRBV28	TRBJ1-5	TGTGCCAGCAGTTCTGGGACAGGGGGGGATATACCCCAGCATTTT	CASSSGTGGDIPQHF
NA	19	NA	TRBV14	TRBJ1-6	TGTGCCAGCAGCCAAGACACCCCAGCGGGTAACTCCTATAATTCACCCCTCCACTTT	CASSQDTPAGNSYNSPLHF
NA	16	TRBD2	TRBV7-9	TRBJ2-3	TGTGCCAGCAGCTTAGGCCGGGACTACCCTGTGGATACGCAGTATTTT	CASSLGRDYPVDTQYF
NA	15	NA	TRBV18	TRBJ1-2	TGTGCCAGCTCACCTGTCCTCGGCAGGGGTGACGGCTACACCTTC	CASSPVLGRGDGYTF
NA	12	NA	TRBV10-3	TRBJ2-2	TGTGCCATCCGGGTCTACACCGGGGAGCTGTTTTTT	CAIRVYTGELFF
NA	14	TRBD1	TRBV5-1	TRBJ2-1	TGCGCCAGCAGCCCACGGACAGGGGGCAATGAGCAGTTCTTC	CASSPRTGGNEQFF
NA	14	NA	TRBV9	TRBJ1-5	TGTGCCAGCAGCGTAGGTGGAGGGCAACAGCCCCAGCATTTT	CASSVGGGQQPQHF
NA	16	TRBD1	TRBV4-3	TRBJ1-2	TGCGCCAGCAGCCCAGGGACAGGGTCGGGAGGCTATGGCTACACCTTC	CASSPGTGSGGYGYTF
NA	13	NA	TRBV9	TRBJ2-2	TGTGCCAGCAGCGATTGGAGGGGCGGGGAGCTGTTTTTT	CASSDWRGGELFF
NA	14	TRBD1	TRBV6-5	TRBJ2-7	TGTGCCACCAGGGGGCAGGGTAAATCCTACGAGCAGTACTTC	CATRGQGKSYEQYF
NA	15	TRBD2	TRBV7-9	TRBJ2-1	TGTGCCAGCAGCCCCGTGACTAGCGGGGGGGCTAAGCAGTTCTTC	CASSPVTSGGAKQFF
NA	11	NA	TRBV29-1	TRBJ1-2	TGCAGCGCTGGGGGGAGGGATGGCTACACCTTC	CSAGGRDGYTF
NA	13	TRBD1	TRBV28	TRBJ1-5	TGTGCCAGCAGTCCAGGGGGCCGGCAGCCCCAGCATTTT	CASSPGGRQPQHF
NA	15	NA	TRBV7-3	TRBJ2-2	TGTGCCAGCAGCTTGTCAGCGGCGAACACCGGGGAGCTGTTTTTT	CASSLSAANTGELFF
NA	13	TRBD1	TRBV6-5	TRBJ1-2	TGTGCCAGCAGTCTCGACAGGGTCGGGGGCTACACCTTC	CASSLDRVGGYTF
NA	14	NA	TRBV2	TRBJ2-1	TGTGCCAGCAGTGAAGCGCGGGTGACTGGTGAGCAGTTCTTC	CASSEARVTGEQFF
NA	15	TRBD2	TRBV7-2	TRBJ2-7	TGTGCCAGCAGCTTAGCGGGCGGGGGATGGTACGAGCAGTACTTC	CASSLAGGGWYEQYF
NA	14	NA	TRBV14	TRBJ2-7	TGTGCCAGCAGCCCGGGGGTCGCCTCGGGGGAGCAGTACTTC	CASSPGVASGEQYF